These 23 T cell receptor beta chains share one sample of origin, sequenced in a study of blood T cell repertoires in COVID-19. The method was immunoSEQ multiplex PCR; TCRdb's version includes in-frame clones alone and lacks a portion of them. Of about 150,000 clones in the sample, 65% to 80% were seen once. Sequencing was performed on peripheral blood. The receptors here all came from a man in his forties or fifties with acute or convalescent COVID-19.

CDR3 nucleotides: TGTGCCAGCAGCTTGGCCGGGAGGGGTAACGGGGAGCTGTTTTTT. It codes for CASSLAGRGNGELFF. V and J are TRBV5-5 and TRBJ2-2; 8 positions match TRBD2. CDR3 length: 15 amino acids. The V gene's germline CDR1 is SGHKS and CDR2 YYEKEE (reference sequence). Unmatched junction bases numbered 5, after V lost 0 bases and J lost 7 bases.

The gene calls are TRBV11-2 and TRBJ1-2; 12 nucleotides align to TRBD1. J lost 4 bases, V lost 1 base, and 10 bases had no gene match. Germline CDR1 is SGHAT and CDR2 is FQNNGV. The CDR3 loop spans 18 amino acids. The CDR3: CASSLGRGQGADSYGYTF. For the CDR3, the DNA is TGTGCCAGCAGCTTAGGGAGGGGACAGGGGGCCGACTCCTATGGCTACACCTTC.

V gene TRBV27 combines with J gene TRBJ2-3, with 10 bases aligning to TRBD2. The V and J ends lost 2 bases and 0 bases, in that order; junction bases with no gene match: 8. The V gene's germline CDR1 is MNHEY and CDR2 SMNVEV (reference sequence). This CDR3 comprises 18 residues. Written as DNA, the CDR3 is TGTGCCAGCAGTTTACTCCTAGCGGGGGTTATGAGCACAGATACGCAGTATTTT. This gives the protein CASSLLLAGVMSTDTQYF.

The rearrangement links TRBV28 to TRBJ2-2; D not certain. V lost 5 bases to trimming and J lost 8 bases, with 9 bases between them. The germline gives CDR1 MDHEN, CDR2 SYDVKM. The CDR3 covers 12 residues. The CDR3 region is CASSASVGELFF. CDR3 in DNA: TGTGCCAGCAGTGCCTCGGTAGGGGAGCTGTTTTTT. Full variable domain (rest looked up from reference TRBV28 and TRBJ2-2): DVKVTQSSRYLVKRTGEKVFLECVQDMDHENMFWYRQDPGLGLRLIYFSYDVKMKEKGDIPEGYSVSREKKERFSLILESASTNQTSMYLCASSASVGELFFGEGSRLTVL.

V gene TRBV5-4 combines with J gene TRBJ2-1; D may be TRBD1 (6 bases). The CDR3 is 13 residues long. With 7 bases removed from V and 6 bases from J, the gap between germline ends came to 14 bases. Germline V lookup: CDR1 SGHNT, CDR2 YYREEE (reference sequence). The CDR3 here is CASQQGTGNEQFF. CDR3 bases: TGTGCCAGCCAGCAGGGGACCGGCAATGAGCAGTTCTTC.

CDR3 nucleotide sequence: TGTGCCAGCAGTTCCCCGGGACAGGGTTACTACGAGCAGTACTTC. Protein product: CASSSPGQGYYEQYF. The rearrangement joins TRBV6-5 to TRBJ2-7; TRBD1 matches at 9 bases. CDR3 length: 15 amino acids. The V segment lost 4 bases and the J segment 3 bases; nucleotides outside the gene matches: 7. Per the germline V gene, CDR1 is MNHEY and CDR2 is SVGAGI.

The J gene is TRBJ2-1, the V gene TRBV19, with TRBD1 matching over 7 bases. V lost 9 bases to trimming and J lost 4 bases; unmatched junction nucleotides: 12. Germline CDR1 and CDR2: LNHDA and SQIVND (reference sequence). This CDR3 spans 15 amino acids. In DNA form, the CDR3 reads TGTGCCAGCCGGAGGACAGGAATAAATTACAATGAGCAGTTCTTC. Translation gives CASRRTGINYNEQFF.

The sample holds a few counts of this clone. The rearrangement uses TRBV18 and TRBJ2-3; D is perhaps TRBD2 (5 bases). Germline V gene lookup returns CDR1 KGHSH and CDR2 LQKENI. The ends were cut back, 3 bases at V and 3 bases at J, with 7 bases in the middle. This CDR3 is 13 amino acids long. DNA for the CDR3: TGTGCCAGCTCACCGGGGAGTACAGATACGCAGTATTTT. Translation: CASSPGSTDTQYF.

This clone came up once. The same CDR3 arises from other DNA sequences in this sample as well. The chain is built from TRBV11-2 and TRBJ1-1, with a possible D match to TRBD1 (5 bases). The V gene's germline CDR1 is SGHAT and CDR2 FQNNGV. The CDR3 runs 15 residues. The V end was cut by 0 bases, the J end by 1 base, with 9 bases between. CDR3 coding DNA: TGTGCCAGCAGCTTAGAGGGGGGATGGAACACTGAAGCTTTCTTT. It encodes CASSLEGGWNTEAFF. Full variable domain (rest looked up from reference TRBV11-2 and TRBJ1-1): EAGVAQSPRYKIIEKRQSVAFWCNPISGHATLYWYQQILGQGPKLLIQFQNNGVVDDSQLPKDRFSAERLKGVDSTLKIQPAKLEDSAVYLCASSLEGGWNTEAFFGQGTRLTVV.

This chain links TRBV27 with TRBJ1-6; D is unresolved. The germline V and J ends were trimmed by 6 bases and 3 bases, with 6 bases remaining between them. Germline V gene sequence: CDR1 MNHEY, CDR2 SMNVEV (reference sequence). This CDR3 comprises 13 residues. CDR3 protein: CASRRDYNSPLHF. The CDR3 DNA reads TGTGCCAGCAGGAGGGACTATAATTCACCCCTCCACTTT.

This clone appeared a few times. The genes are TRBV6-5 and TRBJ2-2; 8 bases map to TRBD2. The V segment lost 6 bases and the J segment 7 bases; nucleotides outside the gene matches: 1. Per germline, CDR1 MNHEY and CDR2 SVGAGI. There are 12 residues in the CDR3. In nucleotides, the CDR3 is TGTGCCAGCAGGGGACTAGTCGGGGAGCTGTTTTTT. Its translation is CASRGLVGELFF.

The chain has TRBV2 and TRBJ1-6; D unresolved. CDR1 and CDR2 from the germline V gene are SNHLY and FYNNEI. This CDR3 is 15 amino acids long. Between the trimmed V and J ends, which lost 2 bases and 3 bases, there was a span of 8 bases. The CDR3 is CASSETEIYNSPLHF. Written as DNA, the CDR3 is TGTGCCAGCAGTGAAACGGAGATCTATAATTCACCCCTCCACTTT.

The rearrangement uses TRBV7-9 and TRBJ1-3, with unresolved D. Germline loops: CDR1 SEHNR, CDR2 FQNEAQ (reference sequence). The CDR3 consists of 14 residues. V gave up 3 bases and J gave up 0 bases, with 6 bases separating them. CDR3 in amino acids: CASSFEHSGNTIYF. As DNA, the CDR3 is TGTGCCAGCAGCTTTGAGCACTCTGGAAACACCATATATTTT.

CDR3 loop: CSVQGAPHNEQFF. The CDR3 DNA reads TGCAGCGTTCAGGGGGCCCCCCACAATGAGCAGTTCTTC. This chain connects TRBV29-1 to TRBJ2-1; 8 bases fit TRBD1. CDR3 length: 13 amino acids. V shed 5 bases and J 5 bases; nucleotides not matched to a gene: 5. Germline lookup yields CDR1 SQVTM and CDR2 ANQGSEA.

The chain combines TRBV7-8 with TRBJ2-4; weak D call: TRBD2 (7 bases). Trimming removed 5 bases at V and 8 bases at J, with 16 bases between. The germline V gene encodes CDR1 SGHVS and CDR2 FQNEAQ. This CDR3 comprises 14 residues. The CDR3 region is CASSRSGGTDIQYF. CDR3 in DNA: TGTGCCAGCAGCCGTTCGGGGGGCACTGACATTCAGTACTTC.

The genes are TRBV7-6 and TRBJ2-3; 8 bases map to TRBD2. Germline V gene data show CDR1 as SGHVS and CDR2 as FNYEAQ. CDR3 length: 15 residues. The V segment lost 5 bases and the J segment 1 base; nucleotides outside the gene matches: 5. CDR3 in DNA: TGTGCCAGCAGCCCGGGGGGGCCGGGCACAGATACGCAGTATTTT. It is translated as CASSPGGPGTDTQYF. The full variable domain, with the rest looked up from reference TRBV7-6 and TRBJ2-3, is GAGVSQSPRYKVTKRGQDVALRCDPISGHVSLYWYRQALGQGPEFLTYFNYEAQQDKSGLPNDRFSAERPEGSISTLTIQRTEQRDSAMYRCASSPGGPGTDTQYFGPGTRLTVL.

The chain links TRBV5-1 to TRBJ1-2; D gene uncertain. V dropped 4 bases and J dropped 1 base, with 14 bases sitting between them. Looked up from germline, CDR1 is SGHRS and CDR2 is YFSETQ. The CDR3 length is 15 residues. CDR3 in DNA: TGCGCCAGCAGCCCGGGAGGCTCGCTTAACTATGGCTACACCTTC. The encoded protein is CASSPGGSLNYGYTF. Combining the CDR3 with reference TRBV5-1 and TRBJ1-2 gives the whole variable domain KAGVTQTPRYLIKTRGQQVTLSCSPISGHRSVSWYQQTPGQGLQFLFEYFSETQRNKGNFPGRFSGRQFSNSRSEMNVSTLELGDSALYLCASSPGGSLNYGYTFGSGTRLTVV.

This chain connects TRBV14 to TRBJ2-6, with TRBD1 matching over 8 bases. Losses at the gene ends were 4 bases for V and 3 bases for J; bases not matched to a gene: 8. Germline V gene data show CDR1 as SGHDN and CDR2 as FVKESK. The CDR3 spans 17 residues. The CDR3 reads CASSRGQDAGGANVLTF. CDR3 nucleotide sequence: TGTGCCAGCAGCCGGGGACAGGATGCTGGTGGGGCCAACGTCCTGACTTTC. Looking up the rest from reference TRBV14 and TRBJ2-6 gives the full variable domain: EAGVTQFPSHSVIEKGQTVTLRCDPISGHDNLYWYRRVMGKEIKFLLHFVKESKQDESGMPNNRFLAERTGGTYSTLKVQPAELEDSGVYFCASSRGQDAGGANVLTFGAGSRLTVL.

This chain uses TRBV11-3 with TRBJ2-2; 12 bases agree with TRBD1. This CDR3 is 16 amino acids long. Germline trimming cut 5 bases from V and 6 bases from J; bases unmatched to any gene: 7. Germline values: CDR1 SGHNT, CDR2 YENEEA. The CDR3 reads CASSRAGTGGSGELFF. CDR3 in DNA: TGTGCCAGCAGCCGCGCCGGGACAGGGGGCTCCGGGGAGCTGTTTTTT.

This sequence joins TRBV7-6 and TRBJ2-3; 7 bases map to TRBD1. V lost 1 base and J lost 3; bases outside the gene matches: 1. The CDR3 length is 14 residues. CDR1 SGHVS and CDR2 FNYEAQ come from the germline V gene. As DNA, the CDR3 is TGTGCCAGCAGCTTAGGACAGGGAACAGATACGCAGTATTTT. Encoded protein: CASSLGQGTDTQYF.

V usage is TRBV2 and J usage is TRBJ1-6; D might be TRBD1 (6 bases). This CDR3 contains 14 residues. Germline CDR1 SNHLY, CDR2 FYNNEI. V lost 3 bases and J lost 7, with 10 bases in between. This CDR3 reads CASSDRGSNSPLHF. For the CDR3, the DNA is TGTGCCAGCAGTGACAGGGGAAGCAATTCACCCCTCCACTTT.

V is TRBV11-3 and J is TRBJ2-5; the match to TRBD1 covers 10 bases. V lost 1 base, J lost 4 bases, and 3 bases stayed unmatched. CDR1 SGHNT and CDR2 YENEEA come from the germline V gene. The CDR3 has 15 amino acids. The CDR3 sequence: CASSLGQGAAETQYF. The CDR3 bases are TGTGCCAGCAGCTTAGGACAGGGGGCGGCAGAGACCCAGTACTTC.

V and J are TRBV14 and TRBJ1-1; maybe TRBD1 (5 bases). Germline CDR1 SGHDN, CDR2 FVKESK. This CDR3 has 17 residues. Trimming pared 1 base from V and 4 bases from J, leaving 19 bases between. The CDR3 protein is CASSQAFGRGRSTEAFF. In DNA, the CDR3 is TGTGCCAGCAGCCAAGCTTTCGGGAGGGGCAGGAGCACTGAAGCTTTCTTT.